This TCR beta chain was found in a study of radiotherapy plus CTLA-4 blockade in lung cancer. Study in general: Patients showed objective responses in around a sixth of cases and disease control in roughly 31%.

Method: immunoSEQ multiplex PCR; TCRdb's copy keeps in-frame clones and lacks some. The table records 55,000 to 65,000 clones, around 76% of them present only once. The CDR3 covers 18 residues. Germline CDR1 and CDR2: LNHDA and SQIVND (reference sequence). With V trimmed by 7 bases and J by 0 bases, 13 bases remained unmatched. The TCR sequence derives from a human donor with non-small cell lung cancer who had a complete response to radiotherapy plus ipilimumab. This chain uses TRBV19 with TRBJ1-3, with 9 nucleotides matching TRBD1. The sample was peripheral blood, taken from a patient treated with radiotherapy plus ipilimumab. The CDR3 protein is CASTAQTGGALSGNTIYF. The CDR3 nucleotides are TGTGCCAGTACCGCGCAGACAGGGGGGGCACTCTCTGGAAACACCATATATTTT.